A single sample is the source of the 3 T cell receptor beta chains below, sequenced in a study of T cells in Graves' hyperthyroidism and ophthalmopathy. Amplified TCR beta CDR3 regions came from RNA transcripts. With the HTBI primer set, the TCR CDR3 went through a first round of RT-PCR. In TCRdb, the multiplex PCR reads were re-called with MiXCR into one record per CDR3 protein. The sample consists of 600,000 or so distinct CDR3 sequences, roughly 15% of them appearing once. The material sequenced was blood. These receptors were taken from a young woman with Graves' hyperthyroidism.

This clonotype has at least ten counts. The rearrangement joins TRBV28 to TRBJ2-5; TRBD2 matches at 10 bases. CDR1 is MDHEN, CDR2 SYDVKM, per germline. V lost 8 bases and J lost 2; bases outside the gene matches: 2. The CDR3 length is 13 residues. This CDR3 is CASEAGGQETQYF. In nucleotides, the CDR3 is TGTGCCAGCGAAGCGGGGGGGCAAGAGACCCAGTACTTC. Full variable domain (remainder filled in from reference TRBV28 and TRBJ2-5): DVKVTQSSRYLVKRTGEKVFLECVQDMDHENMFWYRQDPGLGLRLIYFSYDVKMKEKGDIPEGYSVSREKKERFSLILESASTNQTSMYLCASEAGGQETQYFGPGTRLLVL.

A few counts support this clonotype. The chain has TRBV2 and TRBJ2-5, with a weak D call TRBD2 (5 bases). V dropped 7 bases and J dropped 5 bases, with 20 bases sitting between them. The V gene's germline CDR1 is SNHLY and CDR2 FYNNEI. This CDR3 contains 15 residues. CDR3 region: CASTQERESPETQYF. The CDR3 region has the DNA TGTGCCAGCACTCAGGAGAGGGAGAGTCCGGAGACCCAGTACTTC.

This clonotype was detected many times. The rearrangement joins TRBV12-3 or TRBV12-4 to TRBJ1-3; no firm D call. V was pared by 3 bases and J by 7 bases, with 10 bases between. The CDR3 totals 13 residues. The CDR3 reads CASSFSSRNTIYF. In DNA form, the CDR3 reads TGTGCCAGCAGTTTTTCAAGTCGGAACACCATATATTTT.